This TCR beta chain was sequenced in a study of technical replicates of blood from a few donors. Clones were sequenced by immunoSEQ multiplex PCR, and TCRdb holds only the in-frame ones, with some missing. The data contain tens of thousands of clones, about 95% of them singletons. Between the trimmed V and J ends, which lost 3 bases and 0 bases, there was a span of 15 bases. Per the germline V gene, CDR1 is KGHSH and CDR2 is LQKENI. The CDR3 has 17 residues. The V and J genes are TRBV18 and TRBJ1-3; a possible D gene is TRBD1 (6 bases). The sequencing input was T cells isolated from PBMCs. The source is a human donor in good health. This CDR3 is CASSPDSLPPSGNTIYF. The DNA for the CDR3 is TGTGCCAGCTCACCGGACAGCCTCCCTCCCTCTGGAAACACCATATATTTT.